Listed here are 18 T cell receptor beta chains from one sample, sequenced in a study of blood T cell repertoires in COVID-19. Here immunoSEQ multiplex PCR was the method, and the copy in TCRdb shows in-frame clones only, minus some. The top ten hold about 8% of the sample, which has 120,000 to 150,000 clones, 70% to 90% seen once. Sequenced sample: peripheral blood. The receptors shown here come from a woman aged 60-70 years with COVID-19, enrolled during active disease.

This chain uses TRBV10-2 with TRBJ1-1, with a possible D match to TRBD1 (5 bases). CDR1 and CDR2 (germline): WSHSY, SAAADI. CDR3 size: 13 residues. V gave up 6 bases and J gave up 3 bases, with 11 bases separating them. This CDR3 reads CASSVGGDTEAFF. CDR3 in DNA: TGCGCCAGCAGCGTCGGAGGGGACACTGAAGCTTTCTTT.

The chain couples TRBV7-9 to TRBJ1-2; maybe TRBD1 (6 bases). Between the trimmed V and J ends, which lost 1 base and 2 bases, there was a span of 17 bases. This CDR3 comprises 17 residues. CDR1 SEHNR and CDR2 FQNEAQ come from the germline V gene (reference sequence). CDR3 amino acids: CASSLEILGGSNYGYTF. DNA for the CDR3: TGTGCCAGCAGCTTAGAGATCTTAGGGGGTTCAAACTATGGCTACACCTTC.

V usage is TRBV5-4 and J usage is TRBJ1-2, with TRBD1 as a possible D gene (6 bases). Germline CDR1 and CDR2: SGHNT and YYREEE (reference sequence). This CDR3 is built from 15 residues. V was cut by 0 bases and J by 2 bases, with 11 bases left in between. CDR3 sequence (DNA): TGTGCCAGCAGCTTGGTTCAGGGGTCGAACTATGGCTACACCTTC. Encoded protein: CASSLVQGSNYGYTF.

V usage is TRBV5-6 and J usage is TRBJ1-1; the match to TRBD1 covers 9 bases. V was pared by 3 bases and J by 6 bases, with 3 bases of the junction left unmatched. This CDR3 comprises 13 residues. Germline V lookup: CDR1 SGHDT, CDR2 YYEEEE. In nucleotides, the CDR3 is TGTGCCAGCAGCTGGACAGGGGCCGCTGAAGCTTTCTTT. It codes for CASSWTGAAEAFF.

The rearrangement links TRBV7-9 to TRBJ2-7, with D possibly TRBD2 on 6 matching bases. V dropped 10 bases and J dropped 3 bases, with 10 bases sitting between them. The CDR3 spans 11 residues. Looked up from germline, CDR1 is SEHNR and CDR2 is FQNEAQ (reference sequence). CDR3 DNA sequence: TGTGCCACGGGGGATGGCTACGAGCAGTACTTC. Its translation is CATGDGYEQYF.

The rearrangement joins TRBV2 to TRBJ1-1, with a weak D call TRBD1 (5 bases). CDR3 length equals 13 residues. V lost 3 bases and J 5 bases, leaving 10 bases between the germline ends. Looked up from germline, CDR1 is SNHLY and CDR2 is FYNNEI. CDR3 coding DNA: TGTGCCAGCAGTGAGAGACAGAGAACTGAAGCTTTCTTT. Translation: CASSERQRTEAFF.

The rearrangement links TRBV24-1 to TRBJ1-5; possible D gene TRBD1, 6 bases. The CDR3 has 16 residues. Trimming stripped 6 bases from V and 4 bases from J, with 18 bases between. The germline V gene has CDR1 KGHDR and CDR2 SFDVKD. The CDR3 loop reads CATSTKQGGLNQPQHF. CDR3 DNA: TGTGCCACCAGTACTAAACAGGGCGGGTTGAATCAGCCCCAGCATTTT.

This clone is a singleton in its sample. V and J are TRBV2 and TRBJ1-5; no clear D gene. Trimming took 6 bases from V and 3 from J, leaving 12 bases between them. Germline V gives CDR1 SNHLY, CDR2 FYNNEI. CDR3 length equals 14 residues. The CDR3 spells CASRQTQDNQPQHF. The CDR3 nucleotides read TGTGCCAGCAGGCAGACCCAGGACAATCAGCCCCAGCATTTT.

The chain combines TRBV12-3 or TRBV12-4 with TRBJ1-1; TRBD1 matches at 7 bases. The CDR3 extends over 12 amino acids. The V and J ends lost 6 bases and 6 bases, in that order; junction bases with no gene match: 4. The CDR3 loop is CASRHGTAEAFF. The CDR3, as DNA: TGTGCCAGCAGGCATGGGACAGCTGAAGCTTTCTTT.

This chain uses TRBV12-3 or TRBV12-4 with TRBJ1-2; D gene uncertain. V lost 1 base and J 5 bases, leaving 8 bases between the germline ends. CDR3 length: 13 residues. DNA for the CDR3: TGTGCCAGCAGTTTAGACAGCTCGTATGGCTACACCTTC. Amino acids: CASSLDSSYGYTF.

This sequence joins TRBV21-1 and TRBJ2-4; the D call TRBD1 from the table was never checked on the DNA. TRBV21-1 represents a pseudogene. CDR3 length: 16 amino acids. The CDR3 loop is CASICCQDRGGNIQYF. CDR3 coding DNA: TGTGCCAGCATTTGTTGCCAGGACAGGGGAGGGAACATTCAGTACTTC.

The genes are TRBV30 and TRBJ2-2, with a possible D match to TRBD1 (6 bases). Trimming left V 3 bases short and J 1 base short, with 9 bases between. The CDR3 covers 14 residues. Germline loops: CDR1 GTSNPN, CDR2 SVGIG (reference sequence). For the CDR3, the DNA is TGTGCCTGGAGACAGGGAATGAACACCGGGGAGCTGTTTTTT. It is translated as CAWRQGMNTGELFF.

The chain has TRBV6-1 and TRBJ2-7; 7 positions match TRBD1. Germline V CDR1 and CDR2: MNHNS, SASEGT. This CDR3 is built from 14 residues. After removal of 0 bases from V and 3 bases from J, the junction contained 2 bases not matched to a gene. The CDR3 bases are TGTGCCAGCAGTGAAGCGGGACAGTTCTACGAGCAGTACTTC. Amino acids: CASSEAGQFYEQYF.

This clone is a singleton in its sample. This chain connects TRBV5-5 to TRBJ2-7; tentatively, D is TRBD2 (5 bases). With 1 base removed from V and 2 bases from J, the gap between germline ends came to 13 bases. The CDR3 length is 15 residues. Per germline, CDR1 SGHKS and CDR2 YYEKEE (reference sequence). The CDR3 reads CASSLRGPPTYEQYF. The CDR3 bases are TGTGCCAGCAGCTTGCGAGGGCCCCCCACCTACGAGCAGTACTTC.

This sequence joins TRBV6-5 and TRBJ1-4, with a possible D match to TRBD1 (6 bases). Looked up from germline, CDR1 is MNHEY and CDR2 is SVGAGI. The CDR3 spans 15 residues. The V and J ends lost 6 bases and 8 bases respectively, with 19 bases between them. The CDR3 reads CASRPGLGAGEKLFF. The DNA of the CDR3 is TGTGCCAGCAGGCCCGGTCTGGGGGCCGGAGAAAAACTGTTTTTT.

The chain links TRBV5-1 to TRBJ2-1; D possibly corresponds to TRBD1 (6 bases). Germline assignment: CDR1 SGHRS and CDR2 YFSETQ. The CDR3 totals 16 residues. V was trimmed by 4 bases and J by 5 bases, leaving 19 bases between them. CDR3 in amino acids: CASSGPTGDFNNEQFF. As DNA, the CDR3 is TGCGCCAGCAGCGGGCCGACAGGAGATTTTAACAATGAGCAGTTCTTC.

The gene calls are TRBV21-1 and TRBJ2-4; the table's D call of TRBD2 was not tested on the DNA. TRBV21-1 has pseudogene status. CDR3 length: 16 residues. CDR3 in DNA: TGTGCCAGCAGCAAATATAGAATTATAGCCAAAAACATTCAGTACTTC. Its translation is CASSKYRIIAKNIQYF.

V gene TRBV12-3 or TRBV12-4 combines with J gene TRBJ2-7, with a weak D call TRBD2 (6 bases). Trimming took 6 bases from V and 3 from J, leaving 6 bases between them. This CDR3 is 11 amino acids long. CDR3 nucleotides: TGTGCCAGCAGGGAGGGCTACGAGCAGTACTTC. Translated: CASREGYEQYF.